This paragraph reports one T cell receptor (beta chain). The target antigen is unknown. Trimming at V came to 7 bases and at J to 7 bases, leaving 7 bases not matched to a gene. CDR3 length: 14 amino acids. Germline V gene sequence: CDR1 SGHRS, CDR2 YFSETQ. The authors produced TCR alpha and TCR beta cDNA libraries with sample barcodes and UMIs by 5'RACE using constant-segment primers. One entry per CDR3 protein results from TCRdb running MiXCR on the 5' RACE reads. The profile shows a few hundred thousand distinct CDR3 sequences, more than 20% of them singletons. The sample belongs to a study of T-cell memory formation after mild COVID-19. For the study at large: Each donor largely had its own TCR clusters.

Notes on the study in general: Clones that contracted from day 15 to 85 were balanced CD4/CD8, while later expanders leaned CD4+. Mainly in CM and EM were contracting CD4+ clones; CD8+ were in EMRA.

The rearrangement uses TRBV5-1 and TRBJ2-1; 11 bases match TRBD2. The sequenced sample was PBMCs or a T cell subset sorted from them (not recorded which). This clonotype originated in an adult woman who had mild COVID-19 (a few samples of this study predate the infection). Cell type and time point are not known. DNA of the CDR3: TGCGCCAGCTTTGGGACTAGCGGAGAGAATGAGCAGTTCTTC. As protein: CASFGTSGENEQFF.